A single sample is the source of the 2 T cell receptor beta chains below, sequenced in a study of shared clonotypes between healthy human individuals. The table came from immunoSEQ multiplex PCR; TCRdb's copy has only in-frame clones and leaves some out. Of about 1 million clones in the sample, 65% to 80% were seen once. What was sequenced was memory CD4+ T cells sorted from blood. As for subset: CD45RA-negative fraction. All receptors come from a man aged 18 to 35 in good health.

On this clone itself: A read error is likely here: a far larger clone is one base away. The sample holds other DNA sequences that translate to the same CDR3. CDR3 bases: TGTGCCAGCAGCGGACAGGGGAACACTGAAGCTTTCTTT. Translation gives CASSGQGNTEAFF. This sequence joins TRBV6-5 and TRBJ1-1; 8 bases fit TRBD1. With V trimmed by 6 bases and J by 1 base, 1 base remained unmatched. CDR1 and CDR2 (germline): MNHEY, SVGAGI. This CDR3 comprises 13 residues.

The rearrangement joins TRBV15 to TRBJ2-1; 10 bases fit TRBD2. Germline CDR1 and CDR2: LNHNV and YYDKDF (reference sequence). After removal of 5 bases from V and 4 bases from J, the junction contained 8 bases not matched to a gene. The CDR3 is 16 amino acids. The CDR3 coding sequence is TGTGCCACCAGCTTCGCTAGCGGGGGTTTTTACAATGAGCAGTTCTTC. This sequence encodes CATSFASGGFYNEQFF.